The 27 T cell receptor beta chains below were found in one sample sequenced in a study of T cell responses to AZD1222 COVID-19 vaccine. Profiling relied on immunoSEQ multiplex PCR, and the TCRdb table lists in-frame clones only, not all of them. The sample yields around 95,000 clones, around 87% seen once. The sample consisted of peripheral blood, taken on day 0 of MenACWY control vaccination. The receptors shown here come from an adult in good health.

V usage is TRBV28 and J usage is TRBJ2-5; TRBD2 matches 10 bases. The trim removed 7 bases at V and 5 bases at J, leaving 10 bases unmatched. Germline V gene sequence: CDR1 MDHEN, CDR2 SYDVKM. This CDR3 is 15 amino acids long. This CDR3 reads CASTSYGTSAETQYF. The CDR3 region has the DNA TGTGCCAGCACCTCCTACGGGACTAGCGCGGAGACCCAGTACTTC. Full variable domain (rest looked up from reference TRBV28 and TRBJ2-5): DVKVTQSSRYLVKRTGEKVFLECVQDMDHENMFWYRQDPGLGLRLIYFSYDVKMKEKGDIPEGYSVSREKKERFSLILESASTNQTSMYLCASTSYGTSAETQYFGPGTRLLVL.

The chain recombines TRBV7-2 with TRBJ1-1; 7 bases are shared with TRBD1. This CDR3 contains 15 residues. Unmatched junction bases numbered 3, after V lost 0 bases and J lost 2 bases. Germline V gives CDR1 SGHTA, CDR2 FQGNSA. In nucleotides, the CDR3 is TGTGCCAGCAGCTTAGCAGCAGGGGGAAACACTGAAGCTTTCTTT. As protein: CASSLAAGGNTEAFF.

CDR3 coding DNA: TGTGCCAGCAGTTCCTATAACCGGGACAGAGAGTACGAGCAGTACTTC. Its protein product is CASSSYNRDREYEQYF. The chain joins TRBV28 to TRBJ2-7; 7 nucleotides match TRBD1. The CDR3 sequence is 16 residues long. V shed 4 bases and J 4 bases; nucleotides not matched to a gene: 13. CDR1 is MDHEN and CDR2 is SYDVKM in the germline V gene.

The chain uses TRBV10-2 and TRBJ2-5, with 10 bases lining up with TRBD2. The CDR3 is 16 residues long. CDR1 and CDR2 from the germline V gene are WSHSY and SAAADI. J gave up 5 bases and V 3 bases, and 9 bases lay outside the gene matches. CDR3 sequence: CASSDRGLAPSETQYF. The DNA for the CDR3 is TGCGCCAGCAGTGACCGGGGACTAGCGCCGTCGGAGACCCAGTACTTC.

The chain has TRBV7-9 and TRBJ1-5; no reliable D call. The CDR3 is 18 residues long. V was shortened by 0 bases and J by 5 bases, with 20 bases between the two germline ends. The germline V gene encodes CDR1 SEHNR and CDR2 FQNEAQ (reference sequence). The CDR3 DNA follows: TGTGCCAGCAGCTTAGCGCTTGTGACCGGAGGTCCGGATCAGCCCCAGCATTTT. Translation gives CASSLALVTGGPDQPQHF. The whole variable domain, filled in from reference TRBV7-9 and TRBJ1-5, reads DTGVSQNPRHKITKRGQNVTFRCDPISEHNRLYWYRQTLGQGPEFLTYFQNEAQLEKSRLLSDRFSAERPKGSFSTLEIQRTEQGDSAMYLCASSLALVTGGPDQPQHFGDGTRLSIL.

This chain links TRBV6-5 with TRBJ1-5; no clear D gene. V was trimmed by 3 bases and J by 3 bases, leaving 9 bases between them. CDR3 length equals 14 residues. The germline V gene has CDR1 MNHEY and CDR2 SVGAGI. The CDR3 protein is CASSYGEPNQPQHF. DNA for the CDR3: TGTGCCAGCAGTTATGGGGAACCCAATCAGCCCCAGCATTTT.

V and J are TRBV24-1 and TRBJ1-1; 7 bases line up with TRBD1. The germline CDR1 and CDR2 sequences are KGHDR and SFDVKD. The V segment lost 3 bases and the J segment 11 bases; nucleotides outside the gene matches: 8. CDR3 length: 13 residues. CDR3 sequence (DNA): TGTGCCACCAGTGATCCCAGACAGGGAAAGGCTTTCTTT. Protein sequence: CATSDPRQGKAFF.

CDR3 sequence: CAWDTRPTDTQYF. As DNA, the CDR3 is TGTGCCTGGGACACCCGCCCCACAGATACGCAGTATTTT. This chain links TRBV30 with TRBJ2-3; unclear D gene. V lost 5 bases and J lost 2, with 11 bases in between. Germline V gene lookup returns CDR1 GTSNPN and CDR2 SVGIG (reference sequence). This CDR3 is 13 amino acids long.

The rearrangement joins TRBV5-5 to TRBJ1-4, with D possibly TRBD1 on 6 matching bases. With 5 bases removed from V and 4 bases from J, the gap between germline ends came to 12 bases. Germline values: CDR1 SGHKS, CDR2 YYEKEE (reference sequence). CDR3 size: 14 residues. This CDR3 reads CASSSWGLNEKLFF. CDR3 DNA: TGTGCCAGCAGTTCATGGGGGCTTAATGAAAAACTGTTTTTT.

Worth noting for this clone: The junction and the germline gene differ at one end; a read error may be behind it. The chain combines TRBV9 with TRBJ2-5, with TRBD2 matching over 8 bases. This CDR3 has 15 amino acids. Germline loops: CDR1 SGDLS, CDR2 YYNGEE. This CDR3 reads CTSTWRAGGGETQYF. The CDR3 nucleotides read TGTACCAGCACCTGGCGTGCGGGAGGTGGAGAGACCCAGTACTTC. Full variable domain (outside the CDR3, taken from reference TRBV9 and TRBJ2-5): DSGVTQTPKHLITATGQRVTLRCSPRSGDLSVYWYQQSLDQGLQFLIQYYNGEERAKGNILERFSAQQFPDLHSELNLSSLELGDSALYFCTSTWRAGGGETQYFGPGTRLLVL.

The chain combines TRBV10-2 with TRBJ2-2; 8 positions match TRBD2. Unmatched junction bases numbered 4, after V lost 8 bases and J lost 2 bases. CDR1 WSHSY and CDR2 SAAADI come from the germline V gene. This CDR3 has 14 residues. CDR3 amino acids: CASGREANTGELFF. CDR3 DNA: TGCGCCAGCGGGCGGGAGGCAAACACCGGGGAGCTGTTTTTT.

The rearrangement uses TRBV3-1 (or the pseudogene TRBV3-2) and TRBJ2-2; D gene uncertain. V was cut by 5 bases and J by 7 bases, with 8 bases left in between. This CDR3 is 12 amino acids long. The germline CDR1 and CDR2 sequences are LGHDT and YNNKEL (reference sequence). The CDR3 coding sequence is TGTGCCAGCAGCACCCTGGGCGGGGAGCTGTTTTTT. Its protein product is CASSTLGGELFF.

This chain connects TRBV5-1 to TRBJ1-3; a weak D match, TRBD1 (5 bases). In germline, CDR1 is SGHRS, CDR2 YFSETQ. V was pared by 4 bases and J by 0 bases, with 14 bases between. CDR3 length equals 16 residues. The CDR3 protein is CASSLGPIVSGNTIYF. The CDR3 region has the DNA TGCGCCAGCAGCCTGGGACCCATAGTCTCTGGAAACACCATATATTTT.

J is TRBJ2-5 and V is TRBV7-9; TRBD1 or TRBD2 may be the D gene (5 bases each). With 5 bases removed from V and 2 bases from J, the gap between germline ends came to 9 bases. The germline V gene encodes CDR1 SEHNR and CDR2 FQNEAQ (reference sequence). The CDR3 runs to 13 residues. Here the CDR3 DNA reads TGTGCCAGCAGCCCCGGGGCACAAGAGACCCAGTACTTC. It codes for CASSPGAQETQYF.

The CDR3 DNA follows: TGTGCCAGCAGTCTTCTCCTTCGGGGGGAGCTGTTTTTT. It is translated as CASSLLLRGELFF. The chain joins TRBV6-5 to TRBJ2-2, with D unresolved. The V and J ends lost 5 bases and 8 bases respectively, with 12 bases between them. Germline V gives CDR1 MNHEY, CDR2 SVGAGI. The CDR3 loop spans 13 amino acids.

The chain couples TRBV11-3 to TRBJ2-1, with 8 nucleotides matching TRBD1. The V and J ends lost 8 bases and 5 bases, in that order; junction bases with no gene match: 2. CDR3 length: 12 residues. Germline loops: CDR1 SGHNT, CDR2 YENEEA. The chain's CDR3 is CASGQGNNEQFF. Here the CDR3 DNA reads TGTGCCAGCGGACAGGGCAACAATGAGCAGTTCTTC.

The chain carries TRBV7-2 and TRBJ1-4; D not resolved. Germline CDR1 is SGHTA and CDR2 is FQGNSA. Deletions cut 5 bases from V and 0 bases from J, with 7 bases between. The CDR3 extends over 14 amino acids. The CDR3 DNA reads TGTGCCAGCAGCGGAGGGACAACTAATGAAAAACTGTTTTTT. The encoded protein is CASSGGTTNEKLFF.

The chain is built from TRBV7-9 and TRBJ2-3; the D is unclear. CDR3 length: 14 residues. CDR1 is SEHNR and CDR2 is FQNEAQ in the germline V gene (reference sequence). Deletions cut 6 bases from V and 0 bases from J, with 10 bases between. The CDR3 spells CASRQDGSTDTQYF. CDR3 DNA: TGTGCCAGCAGGCAGGACGGTAGCACAGATACGCAGTATTTT.

The chain links TRBV19 to TRBJ2-7; the match to TRBD1 covers 11 bases. CDR1 LNHDA and CDR2 SQIVND come from the germline V gene (reference sequence). The CDR3 runs to 15 residues. The trim removed 5 bases at V and 6 bases at J, leaving 9 bases unmatched. DNA for the CDR3: TGTGCCAGTAGTCTCGGACAGGGGGCAATTCGCGAGCAGTACTTC. Its translation: CASSLGQGAIREQYF.

J is TRBJ2-2 and V is TRBV9, with no clear D. In germline, CDR1 is SGDLS, CDR2 YYNGEE. This CDR3 comprises 13 residues. Between the trimmed V and J ends, which lost 2 bases and 5 bases, there was a span of 7 bases. CDR3 residues: CASSVGLTGELFF. The CDR3, as DNA: TGTGCCAGCAGCGTTGGGCTAACCGGGGAGCTGTTTTTT.

V usage is TRBV27 and J usage is TRBJ2-1, with a possible D match to TRBD2 (5 bases). With 3 bases removed from V and 3 bases from J, the gap between germline ends came to 9 bases. The germline gives CDR1 MNHEY, CDR2 SMNVEV (reference sequence). CDR3 size: 14 residues. The CDR3 region is CASSLSGVYNEQFF. The CDR3 region has the DNA TGTGCCAGCAGTTTGAGCGGAGTCTACAATGAGCAGTTCTTC.

The V gene is TRBV6-5, the J gene TRBJ1-4; weak D call: TRBD1 (5 bases). The CDR3 has 14 residues. V was trimmed by 8 bases and J by 0 bases, leaving 10 bases between them. Per germline, CDR1 MNHEY and CDR2 SVGAGI. The CDR3, as DNA: TGTGCCAGCTCTCCGGGGGCAACTAATGAAAAACTGTTTTTT. It specifies CASSPGATNEKLFF.

V and J are TRBV19 and TRBJ1-2, with 11 nucleotides matching TRBD1. CDR1 is LNHDA and CDR2 is SQIVND in the germline V gene (reference sequence). J gave up 4 bases and V 6 bases, and 4 bases lay outside the gene matches. The CDR3 runs to 14 residues. The CDR3 here is CASRGQGETYGYTF. The CDR3 nucleotides are TGTGCCAGTAGGGGACAGGGGGAAACCTATGGCTACACCTTC.

CDR3 amino acids: CASSSTTGELFF. CDR3 bases: TGTGCCAGCAGCTCGACGACCGGGGAGCTGTTTTTT. This rearrangement joins TRBV7-9 to TRBJ2-2, with D uncertain. This CDR3 contains 12 residues. Germline V gene lookup returns CDR1 SEHNR and CDR2 FQNEAQ (reference sequence). Trimming took off 4 bases at V and 5 bases at J, with 5 bases between the two ends.

V usage is TRBV6-6 and J usage is TRBJ1-2; D is possibly TRBD1 (6 bases). V was trimmed by 6 bases and J by 7 bases, leaving 18 bases between them. The CDR3 runs 14 residues. From germline, CDR1 is MNHNY and CDR2 SVGAGI (reference sequence). CDR3 nucleotide sequence: TGTGCCAGCAGCCCGAATAGGGGGGCGGTTGGCTACACCTTC. It yields the protein CASSPNRGAVGYTF.

This clone was counted a few times. In DNA form, the CDR3 reads TGCGCCAGCAGCTTGTGGGACTCTGAAGAGACCCAGTACTTC. Protein product: CASSLWDSEETQYF. The chain is built from TRBV5-1 and TRBJ2-5; D may be TRBD2 (6 bases). CDR1 and CDR2 from the germline V gene are SGHRS and YFSETQ. The CDR3 covers 14 residues. With 1 base removed from V and 3 bases from J, the gap between germline ends came to 10 bases.

The V call is TRBV29-1, the J call TRBJ1-1, with D hard to call. The CDR3 runs to 14 residues. Germline CDR1 reads SQVTM; CDR2 reads ANQGSEA. Trimming took 6 bases from V and 1 from J, leaving 15 bases between them. The CDR3: CSVTIYGRNTEAFF. The CDR3 DNA is TGCAGCGTCACAATTTACGGACGGAACACTGAAGCTTTCTTT.